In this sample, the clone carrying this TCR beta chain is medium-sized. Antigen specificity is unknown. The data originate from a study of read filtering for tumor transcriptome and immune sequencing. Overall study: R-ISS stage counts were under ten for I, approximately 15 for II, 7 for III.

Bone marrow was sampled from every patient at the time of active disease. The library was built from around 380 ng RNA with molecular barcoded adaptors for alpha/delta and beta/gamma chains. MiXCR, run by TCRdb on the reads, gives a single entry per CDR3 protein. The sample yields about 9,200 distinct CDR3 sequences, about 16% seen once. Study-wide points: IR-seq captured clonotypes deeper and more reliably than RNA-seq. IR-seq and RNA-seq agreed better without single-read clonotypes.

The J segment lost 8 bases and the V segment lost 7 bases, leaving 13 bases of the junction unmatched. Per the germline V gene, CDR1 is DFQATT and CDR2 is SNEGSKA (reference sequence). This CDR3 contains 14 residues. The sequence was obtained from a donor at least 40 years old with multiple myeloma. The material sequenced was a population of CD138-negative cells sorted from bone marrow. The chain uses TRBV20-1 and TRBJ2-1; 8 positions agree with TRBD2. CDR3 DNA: TGCAGTGGGAGAGGCGGGGGGAGTGGATATGAGCAGTTCTTC. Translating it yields CSGRGGGSGYEQFF.